The entry that follows covers one T cell receptor beta chain sequence. Its antigen is not identified. CD4+ T cells from unexposed donors were obtained before the COVID-19 pandemic (2011-2018). CD4+ T cells were isolated from the cells after 10 days of culture. This sample was included in a study of CD4 T cells in relation to SARS-CoV-2 and coronaviruses. Germline CDR1 reads SGHTA; CDR2 reads FQGNSA. V was trimmed by 4 bases and J by 7 bases, leaving 13 bases between them. The CDR3 runs to 13 residues. Sequencing was performed with immunoSEQ multiplex PCR; in TCRdb, only in-frame clones are kept and a portion is missing. The table lists approximately 18,000 clones, 79% of them singletons.

Sequencing input: CD4+ T cells from PBMCs, cultured in vitro. V is TRBV7-2 and J is TRBJ2-5; D might be TRBD1 or TRBD2, each matching 5 bases. This TCR was sampled from a human donor in good health. This CDR3 reads CASSSGLGGTQYF. The CDR3 coding sequence is TGTGCCAGCAGCTCGGGGCTCGGCGGGACCCAGTACTTC.